Presented here are 11 T cell receptor beta chains from one specimen sequenced in a study of blood T cell repertoires in COVID-19. TCRdb keeps only in-frame clones here, not all; method: immunoSEQ multiplex PCR. The sample has some 300,000 clones; about nine tenths are singletons. Sequenced: peripheral blood. The receptors here all came from a woman between 50 and 59 years old with COVID-19, enrolled during active disease.

V usage is TRBV12-5 and J usage is TRBJ1-2; TRBD1 agrees at 9 bases. CDR3 size: 18 residues. After removal of 2 bases from V and 2 bases from J, the junction contained 12 bases not matched to a gene. The germline CDR1 and CDR2 sequences are LGHNT and FRNRAP. CDR3 protein: CASGLWLPQGTGNYGYTF. CDR3 coding DNA: TGTGCTAGTGGTTTGTGGTTACCTCAGGGGACAGGGAACTATGGCTACACCTTC.

The chain uses TRBV2 and TRBJ1-5, with D possibly being TRBD1 (6 bases). V lost 3 bases and J 2 bases, leaving 14 bases between the germline ends. Germline CDR1 is SNHLY and CDR2 is FYNNEI. This CDR3 comprises 16 residues. CDR3 nucleotides: TGTGCCAGCAGTGAGATCAGGGGATCGGGCAATCAGCCCCAGCATTTT. This translates into CASSEIRGSGNQPQHF. Together with reference TRBV2 and TRBJ1-5, the CDR3 gives the full variable domain: EPEVTQTPSHQVTQMGQEVILRCVPISNHLYFYWYRQILGQKVEFLVSFYNNEISEKSEIFDDQFSVERPDGSNFTLKIRSTKLEDSAMYFCASSEIRGSGNQPQHFGDGTRLSIL.

The chain recombines TRBV6-2 or TRBV6-3 with TRBJ2-3; 7 bases match TRBD1. The V and J ends lost 5 bases and 2 bases, in that order; junction bases with no gene match: 10. The germline V gene encodes CDR1 MNHEY and CDR2 SVGEGT. This CDR3 spans 16 amino acids. CDR3 nucleotides: TGTGCCAGCAGTCAAAGGCCGGGACAGATCACAGATACGCAGTATTTT. Translating it yields CASSQRPGQITDTQYF.

This sequence joins TRBV30 and TRBJ2-5; D remains unclear. V was pared by 2 bases and J by 0 bases, with 7 bases between. The CDR3 length is 13 residues. Germline CDR1 GTSNPN, CDR2 SVGIG (reference sequence). The CDR3 loop reads CAWSRSHQETQYF. The CDR3 coding sequence is TGTGCCTGGAGTCGGTCACACCAAGAGACCCAGTACTTC.

This clone showed up just a few times. The chain links TRBV27 to TRBJ2-3; 11 bases match TRBD2. CDR1 and CDR2 from the germline V gene are MNHEY and SMNVEV (reference sequence). V lost 3 bases, J lost 4 bases, and 6 bases stayed unmatched. The length of the CDR3 is 16 residues. CDR3 in amino acids: CASSLASGRTADTQYF. For the CDR3, the DNA is TGTGCCAGCAGTTTGGCTAGCGGGAGGACGGCAGATACGCAGTATTTT.

The J gene is TRBJ1-2, the V gene TRBV6-6; the match to TRBD1 covers 7 bases. V trimming: 2 bases; J trimming: 8 bases; junction bases outside the gene matches: 5. CDR1 is MNHNY and CDR2 is SVGAGI in the germline V gene (reference sequence). The CDR3 runs to 13 residues. The CDR3 sequence is CASSYEQGIGYTF. CDR3 DNA: TGTGCCAGCAGTTACGAACAGGGGATCGGCTACACCTTC.

The rearrangement joins TRBV29-1 to TRBJ1-1; 7 nucleotides line up with TRBD1. J lost 5 bases, V lost 6 bases, and 12 bases had no gene match. The CDR3 totals 14 residues. CDR1 and CDR2 from the germline V gene are SQVTM and ANQGSEA. CDR3 coding DNA: TGCAGCGTATTTCCTCACAGGGGTGGGACTGAAGCTTTCTTT. It is translated as CSVFPHRGGTEAFF.

This chain links TRBV2 with TRBJ2-3; 9 bases match TRBD2. CDR1 SNHLY and CDR2 FYNNEI come from the germline V gene. V was clipped by 2 bases and J by 5 bases; unmatched bases: 8. CDR3 length equals 16 residues. The CDR3: CASSERSGRRGDTQYF. The CDR3 region has the DNA TGTGCCAGCAGTGAAAGAAGCGGGAGGAGGGGAGATACGCAGTATTTT.

The gene calls are TRBV7-9 and TRBJ2-5; 10 bases map to TRBD1. With 5 bases clipped from V and 5 bases from J, the junction kept 5 bases outside the gene matches. The germline CDR1 and CDR2 sequences are SEHNR and FQNEAQ (reference sequence). This CDR3 spans 14 amino acids. The DNA for the CDR3 is TGTGCCAGCAGCCCCGGGACAGGGGTTGAGACCCAGTACTTC. Translation gives CASSPGTGVETQYF.

This chain links TRBV6-5 with TRBJ2-4, with D tentatively TRBD1 (6 bases). Germline V gene lookup returns CDR1 MNHEY and CDR2 SVGAGI. Trimming removed 6 bases at V and 8 bases at J, with 8 bases between. This CDR3 region has 11 residues. CDR3 sequence (DNA): TGTGCCAGCAGACACAGGGACATTCAGTACTTC. Amino acids: CASRHRDIQYF.

The gene calls are TRBV28 and TRBJ2-1; TRBD1 matches 9 bases. CDR1 is MDHEN, CDR2 SYDVKM, per germline. The CDR3 sequence is 16 residues long. The J segment lost 4 bases and the V segment lost 7 bases, leaving 11 bases of the junction unmatched. The CDR3 is CASTPAPGQGYNEQFF. DNA for the CDR3: TGTGCCAGCACCCCAGCTCCGGGACAGGGATACAATGAGCAGTTCTTC.